The 28 T cell receptor beta chains presented below share a single source sample, sequenced in a study of CD8 T cells in ankylosing spondylitis. Study conclusions and caveats: The study identified a TCR beta motif of eight highly homologous variants that appeared characteristic of ankylosing spondylitis blood.

TCRdb fed the 5' RACE reads into MiXCR, producing one record per CDR3 protein. This sample carries approximately 400,000 distinct CDR3 sequences, 25% to 30% of them seen once, and the ten largest clones take 0.75% to 0.9%. No antigen has been assigned to these receptors. The specimen sequenced was blood, either unsorted or a sorted T cell fraction (not recorded which). The source is a male donor with ankylosing spondylitis.

This clonotype was recorded a few times. The V call is TRBV7-2, the J call TRBJ1-4; the D gene is possibly TRBD1 (5 bases). The germline gives CDR1 SGHTA, CDR2 FQGNSA. The V end lost 6 bases, the J end lost 7 bases, and 18 bases lay between the germline ends. CDR3 size: 15 residues. CDR3: CASSLSGGVREKLFF. Here the CDR3 DNA reads TGTGCCAGCAGTCTTAGCGGGGGAGTTCGTGAAAAACTGTTTTTT.

The chain carries TRBV6-1 and TRBJ1-1, with D perhaps TRBD1 (5 bases). The CDR3 sequence is 14 residues long. Per the germline V gene, CDR1 is MNHNS and CDR2 is SASEGT. The ends were cut back, 6 bases at V and 1 base at J, with 12 bases in the middle. CDR3 protein: CASSPDGANTEAFF. The CDR3 nucleotides are TGTGCCAGCAGCCCCGACGGGGCGAACACTGAAGCTTTCTTT.

A remark on this clonotype: Lacking the conserved final phenylalanine or tryptophan, this CDR3 likely reflects a read error. The DNA is omitted, as the CDR3 cannot be located on it reliably, and the CDR3 follows TCRdb's listing. The chain has TRBV5-6 and TRBJ1-1. Per germline, CDR1 SGHDT and CDR2 YYEEEE. Including both end residues, the CDR3 is 12 amino acids long. CDR3 residues: CASSADYTEAFL.

This clonotype was seen more than once but under ten times. This chain connects TRBV20-1 to TRBJ2-7, with D maybe TRBD2 (6 bases). CDR3 length: 13 residues. The V and J ends lost 1 base and 4 bases respectively, with 11 bases between them. The germline V gene has CDR1 DFQATT and CDR2 SNEGSKA (reference sequence). DNA for the CDR3: TGCAGTGCTAGAGTAACTAGCCAATACGAGCAGTACTTC. It translates to CSARVTSQYEQYF.

This chain uses TRBV2 with TRBJ1-4; D may be TRBD1 (5 bases). Germline V gene data show CDR1 as SNHLY and CDR2 as FYNNEI. This CDR3 contains 14 residues. V was shortened by 6 bases and J by 7 bases, with 15 bases between the two germline ends. The CDR3 reads CASSRAERGEKLFF. For the CDR3, the DNA is TGTGCCAGCAGCCGGGCGGAGAGGGGTGAAAAACTGTTTTTT.

The chain joins TRBV20-1 to TRBJ2-3; the match to TRBD2 covers 7 bases. This CDR3 spans 16 amino acids. Germline-derived CDR1 and CDR2 are DFQATT and SNEGSKA (reference sequence). The ends lost 3 bases at V and 4 bases at J; junction bases unmatched: 13. The CDR3 DNA reads TGCAGTGCTAGTGCCCATGGAGGCGGGAGCGCAGATACGCAGTATTTT. This translates into CSASAHGGGSADTQYF.

The genes are TRBV4-1 and TRBJ2-6; 10 nucleotides align to TRBD2. The CDR3 totals 18 residues. Germline V gene sequence: CDR1 MGHRA, CDR2 YSYEKL. V shed 0 bases and J 6 bases; nucleotides not matched to a gene: 8. CDR3 coding DNA: TGCGCCAGCAGCCAAGAAGTAGCGGGAGGCCGCCAGGCCAACGTCCTGACTTTC. The encoded protein is CASSQEVAGGRQANVLTF.

The chain couples TRBV7-2 to TRBJ1-1; no definite D call. The length of the CDR3 is 13 residues. Trimming cost V 4 bases and J 11 bases, with 17 bases left between them. Germline CDR1 SGHTA, CDR2 FQGNSA. For the CDR3, the DNA is TGTGCCAGCAGCTCGCCATTCGGGCAGCCGGCTTTCTTT. It is translated as CASSSPFGQPAFF.

This clonotype was counted a few times. In DNA, the CDR3 is TGTGCCAGCAGCCAAGCTAGACAGGGATGGGAGACCCAGTACTTC. Translated: CASSQARQGWETQYF. The V and J genes are TRBV14 and TRBJ2-5; the match to TRBD1 covers 7 bases. In germline, CDR1 is SGHDN, CDR2 FVKESK. V lost 1 base and J lost 5; bases outside the gene matches: 7. This CDR3 comprises 15 residues.

The rearrangement links TRBV7-9 to TRBJ2-1, with 8 bases identical to TRBD1. CDR3 length equals 17 residues. The ends lost 4 bases at V and 8 bases at J; junction bases unmatched: 16. Germline CDR1 SEHNR, CDR2 FQNEAQ (reference sequence). The chain's CDR3 is CASSSSMWGQVFDEQFF. DNA for the CDR3: TGTGCCAGCAGCTCCAGCATGTGGGGACAGGTTTTCGATGAGCAGTTCTTC.

The chain links TRBV24-1 to TRBJ1-5; TRBD1 might be the D (6 bases). This CDR3 spans 12 amino acids. With 7 bases removed from V and 11 bases from J, the gap between germline ends came to 14 bases. The germline V gene has CDR1 KGHDR and CDR2 SFDVKD. The CDR3, as DNA: TGTGCCACCAGCTCCGGTAGGGGGACCCAGCATTTT. Amino acids: CATSSGRGTQHF.

V is TRBV7-8 and J is TRBJ2-3; 9 bases line up with TRBD2. CDR1 is SGHVS, CDR2 FQNEAQ, per germline. This CDR3 spans 15 amino acids. Trimming took 5 bases from V and 5 from J; bases not matched to a gene: 8. The CDR3 is CASSRVAGVGDTQYF. DNA for the CDR3: TGTGCCAGCAGCCGAGTAGCGGGAGTAGGAGATACGCAGTATTTT.

The V call is TRBV2, the J call TRBJ2-1; 9 positions agree with TRBD2. CDR3 length equals 16 residues. CDR1 is SNHLY and CDR2 is FYNNEI in the germline V gene. After removal of 7 bases from V and 6 bases from J, the junction contained 13 bases not matched to a gene. CDR3 residues: CASNKRAGGPGNEQFF. Here the CDR3 DNA reads TGTGCCAGCAATAAACGCGCGGGAGGGCCGGGCAATGAGCAGTTCTTC.

In its sample, this clonotype was seen many times. The CDR3 loop is CASSRGGNEQFF. CDR3 DNA sequence: TGTGCCAGCAGCCGTGGCGGTAATGAGCAGTTCTTC. The chain combines TRBV5-5 with TRBJ2-1; D call uncertain. The CDR3 has 12 residues. V was pared by 4 bases and J by 7 bases, with 9 bases between. Germline CDR1 reads SGHKS; CDR2 reads YYEKEE (reference sequence).

This clonotype appeared a few times. The CDR3 DNA sequence: TGCGCCAGCAGCGGGCCAGGTTACAATGAGCAGTTCTTC. This sequence encodes CASSGPGYNEQFF. This sequence joins TRBV5-1 and TRBJ2-1; D is unclear. The V and J ends lost 4 bases and 4 bases respectively, with 9 bases between them. Germline CDR1 reads SGHRS; CDR2 reads YFSETQ. The CDR3 runs to 13 residues.

About this clonotype: A read error may account for a junction end that differs from germline. This chain uses TRBV12-3 or TRBV12-4 with TRBJ1-4, with 8 bases matching TRBD1. This CDR3 has 14 residues. The chain's CDR3 is CASSSGGKNEKLFF. CDR3 nucleotide sequence: TGTGCCAGTAGTTCAGGGGGCAAAAATGAAAAACTGTTTTTT.

This clonotype was seen at least ten times. The rearrangement links TRBV27 to TRBJ1-1; 11 bases are shared with TRBD1. J lost 6 bases, V lost 4 bases, and 7 bases had no gene match. The CDR3 covers 15 residues. The germline V gene encodes CDR1 MNHEY and CDR2 SMNVEV (reference sequence). CDR3 residues: CASSSPGTGGPEAFF. CDR3 sequence (DNA): TGTGCCAGCAGTTCGCCCGGGACAGGGGGTCCTGAAGCTTTCTTT.

V is TRBV20-1 and J is TRBJ2-7; tentatively, D is TRBD1 (6 bases). CDR3 size: 13 residues. V was cut by 6 bases and J by 2 bases, with 14 bases left in between. Per germline, CDR1 DFQATT and CDR2 SNEGSKA (reference sequence). The CDR3 DNA reads as TGCAGTGCCCTCCAGCAGGGGACCTACGAGCAGTACGTC. It translates to CSALQQGTYEQYV.

This chain links TRBV3-1 with TRBJ1-1; 9 nucleotides line up with TRBD1. The CDR3 totals 17 residues. Germline values: CDR1 LGHDT, CDR2 YNNKEL (reference sequence). V gave up 0 bases and J gave up 4 bases; unmatched junction bases: 9. The chain's CDR3 is CASSQDWGQGQGTEAFF. CDR3 in DNA: TGTGCCAGCAGCCAAGATTGGGGACAGGGTCAGGGCACTGAAGCTTTCTTT.

This clonotype was counted ten times or more. The chain is built from TRBV12-3 or TRBV12-4 and TRBJ1-1; TRBD1 matches at 10 bases. The V gene end was trimmed by 1 base and the J gene end by 6 bases; junction bases not matched to a gene: 2. The CDR3 is 14 amino acids. The CDR3 loop reads CASSLGTGGAEAFF. For the CDR3, the DNA is TGTGCCAGCAGTTTAGGGACAGGGGGGGCTGAAGCTTTCTTT.

CDR3 in DNA: TGTGCCAGCAGCCTTGGACCCGATCCGCCGCAGTATTTT. Amino acids: CASSLGPDPPQYF. The chain recombines TRBV12-3 or TRBV12-4 with TRBJ2-3; D unresolved. V was shortened by 6 bases and J by 10 bases, with 17 bases between the two germline ends. CDR3 length: 13 residues.

The V and J genes are TRBV20-1 and TRBJ1-2, with D unresolved. The CDR3 sequence is 12 residues long. Trimming pared 6 bases from V and 2 bases from J, leaving 10 bases between. Germline V CDR1 and CDR2: DFQATT, SNEGSKA (reference sequence). This chain's CDR3 is CSAEHVNYGYTF. In nucleotides, the CDR3 is TGCAGTGCCGAACACGTAAACTATGGCTACACCTTC.

V gene TRBV5-6 combines with J gene TRBJ2-1; the D is unclear. Trimming pared 4 bases from V and 4 bases from J, leaving 18 bases between. The germline V gene has CDR1 SGHDT and CDR2 YYEEEE. There are 16 residues in the CDR3. CDR3 sequence reads: CASSPAGDTTYNEQFF. The CDR3 DNA sequence: TGTGCCAGCAGCCCAGCCGGAGACACTACTTACAATGAGCAGTTCTTC.

The rearrangement uses TRBV27 and TRBJ2-7; TRBD1 is a possible D gene (6 bases). Per the germline V gene, CDR1 is MNHEY and CDR2 is SMNVEV (reference sequence). Trimming cost V 2 bases and J 3 bases, with 14 bases left between them. This CDR3 spans 15 amino acids. The CDR3 region has the DNA TGTGCCAGCAGTTTAACCCCGACAGGACACTACGAGCAGTACTTC. Residues: CASSLTPTGHYEQYF.

The chain combines TRBV11-3 with TRBJ1-3, with D perhaps matching TRBD1 (5 bases). Trimming stripped 5 bases from V and 3 bases from J, with 8 bases between. Germline V gene lookup returns CDR1 SGHNT and CDR2 YENEEA. CDR3 length: 13 amino acids. The CDR3 region is CASSGTFGNTIYF. DNA of the CDR3: TGTGCCAGCAGCGGGACGTTTGGAAACACCATATATTTT.

This clonotype has at least ten counts. The J gene is TRBJ1-2, the V gene TRBV20-1; 7 bases are a match to TRBD1. Trimming cost V 0 bases and J 1 base; bases outside gene matches: 5. The CDR3 spans 15 residues. Per the germline V gene, CDR1 is DFQATT and CDR2 is SNEGSKA (reference sequence). CDR3 nucleotides: TGCAGTGCTAGAGACCCCGGGACAGTTAACTATGGCTACACCTTC. This sequence encodes CSARDPGTVNYGYTF.

This clonotype has a single count. The rearrangement links TRBV5-1 to TRBJ2-1; 9 nucleotides match TRBD2. Germline CDR1 reads SGHRS; CDR2 reads YFSETQ. The CDR3 has 14 amino acids. V was pared by 5 bases and J by 6 bases, with 6 bases of the junction left unmatched. In DNA form, the CDR3 reads TGCGCCAGCAGGGGGCTAGCGGGGACCAATGAGCAGTTCTTC. It encodes CASRGLAGTNEQFF.

This clonotype has at least ten counts. The chain recombines TRBV7-2 with TRBJ1-1, with D possibly being TRBD1 (5 bases). Trimming took 6 bases from V and 1 from J, leaving 12 bases between them. The germline V gene encodes CDR1 SGHTA and CDR2 FQGNSA. The CDR3 sequence is 14 residues long. DNA for the CDR3: TGTGCCAGCAGGATGGGAGGGGCGAACACTGAAGCTTTCTTT. It specifies CASRMGGANTEAFF.